These 23 T cell receptor beta chains originate from one sample sequenced in a study of early T cells in non-severe SARS-CoV-2 infection. One entry per CDR3 protein results from TCRdb running MiXCR on the 5' RACE reads. Of about 110,000 distinct CDR3 sequences listed, about 12% are singletons. The specimen sequenced was whole blood. These receptors originate from an adult who was a healthcare worker with PCR-confirmed SARS-CoV-2 infection or an uninfected control (not recorded which).

This clonotype was seen a single time. A read error may explain this, as a much larger clone is one base away. The chain employs TRBV15 and TRBJ1-1, with 8 bases aligning to TRBD1. Germline trimming cut 6 bases from V and 1 base from J; bases unmatched to any gene: 13. The CDR3 has 17 residues. The germline V gene encodes CDR1 LNHNV and CDR2 YYDKDF (reference sequence). The CDR3 reads CATRMGGTGVSNTEAFF. CDR3 sequence (DNA): TGTGCCACCAGGATGGGTGGGACAGGCGTTTCGAACACTGAAGCTTTCTTT. The entire variable domain, with the rest obtained from reference TRBV15 and TRBJ1-1, is as follows: DAMVIQNPRYQVTQFGKPVTLSCSQTLNHNVMYWYQQKSSQAPKLLFHYYDKDFNNEADTPDNFQSRRPNTSFCFLDIRSPGLGDTAMYLCATRMGGTGVSNTEAFFGQGTRLTVV.

This clonotype was seen repeatedly, ten times or more. V usage is TRBV5-6 and J usage is TRBJ2-3, with D unclear. Germline V lookup: CDR1 SGHDT, CDR2 YYEEEE. CDR3 length: 13 residues. Trimming left V 1 base short and J 0 bases short, with 3 bases between. The CDR3 reads CASSLQSTDTQYF. In DNA, the CDR3 is TGTGCCAGCAGCTTGCAAAGCACAGATACGCAGTATTTT.

The sample holds a few counts of this clonotype. The chain is built from TRBV5-1 and TRBJ2-7, with 10 bases matching TRBD1. The CDR3 contains 13 residues. V lost 3 bases to trimming and J lost 4 bases; unmatched junction nucleotides: 1. The germline CDR1 and CDR2 sequences are SGHRS and YFSETQ. The CDR3 region has the DNA TGCGCCAGCAGCTGGACAGGGGGATACGAGCAGTACTTC. Encoded protein: CASSWTGGYEQYF.

This rearrangement joins TRBV28 to TRBJ2-7, with D perhaps TRBD2 (5 bases). The CDR3 consists of 16 residues. The V and J ends lost 4 bases and 1 base respectively, with 17 bases between them. Germline V gene lookup returns CDR1 MDHEN and CDR2 SYDVKM. CDR3 in DNA: TGTGCCAGCAGTTCCTCGACGGGGTCCCTATCCTACGAGCAGTACTTC. Protein product: CASSSSTGSLSYEQYF. Complete variable domain (other parts from reference TRBV28 and TRBJ2-7): DVKVTQSSRYLVKRTGEKVFLECVQDMDHENMFWYRQDPGLGLRLIYFSYDVKMKEKGDIPEGYSVSREKKERFSLILESASTNQTSMYLCASSSSTGSLSYEQYFGPGTRLTVT.

This clonotype was observed a few times. The CDR3 loop is CASSLHQGDYEQYF. CDR3 nucleotide sequence: TGTGCCAGCAGCTTGCACCAAGGGGACTACGAGCAGTACTTC. The chain couples TRBV7-9 to TRBJ2-7; the D gene is possibly TRBD1 (5 bases). V was shortened by 3 bases and J by 3 bases, with 12 bases between the two germline ends. CDR1 is SEHNR and CDR2 is FQNEAQ in the germline V gene (reference sequence). This CDR3 is built from 14 residues.

The V call is TRBV9, the J call TRBJ2-7, with TRBD1 as a possible D gene (6 bases). Germline CDR1 is SGDLS and CDR2 is YYNGEE. V lost 0 bases and J 3 bases, leaving 10 bases between the germline ends. The CDR3 consists of 14 residues. The CDR3 region is CASSVAGTNYEQYF. The CDR3 DNA sequence: TGTGCCAGCAGCGTAGCGGGGACAAACTACGAGCAGTACTTC. Filled out from reference TRBV9 and TRBJ2-7, the complete variable domain reads DSGVTQTPKHLITATGQRVTLRCSPRSGDLSVYWYQQSLDQGLQFLIQYYNGEERAKGNILERFSAQQFPDLHSELNLSSLELGDSALYFCASSVAGTNYEQYFGPGTRLTVT.

This clonotype was counted between two and nine times. V is TRBV7-8 and J is TRBJ2-3; D might be TRBD1 (5 bases). Germline lookup yields CDR1 SGHVS and CDR2 FQNEAQ. Trimming shortened V by 1 base and J by 0 bases, and 8 bases separated the two germline ends. The CDR3 has 15 residues. In DNA, the CDR3 is TGTGCCAGCAGCTTAGTTAGGGGTAGCACAGATACGCAGTATTTT. This translates into CASSLVRGSTDTQYF.

The J gene is TRBJ2-1, the V gene TRBV20-1, with 16 positions matching TRBD2. The germline gives CDR1 DFQATT, CDR2 SNEGSKA (reference sequence). V shed 6 bases, J shed 9 bases, and the junction held 5 bases outside the gene matches. This CDR3 is 14 amino acids long. In nucleotides, the CDR3 is TGCAGTGCGACCGGGACTAGCGGGGGGGGTGAGCAGTTCTTC. Encoded protein: CSATGTSGGGEQFF.

The chain joins TRBV15 to TRBJ2-5; no clear D gene. This CDR3 comprises 14 residues. Per the germline V gene, CDR1 is LNHNV and CDR2 is YYDKDF (reference sequence). Trimming pared 0 bases from V and 2 bases from J, leaving 7 bases between. As DNA, the CDR3 is TGTGCCACCAGCAGAGATCGGCCACAAGAGACCCAGTACTTC. This gives the protein CATSRDRPQETQYF.

This clonotype was recorded a few times. The chain is built from TRBV6-2 or TRBV6-3 and TRBJ2-5, with 7 bases lining up with TRBD1. Germline CDR1 MNHEY, CDR2 SVGEGT. The CDR3 sequence is 14 residues long. Trimming removed 5 bases from V and 2 bases from J; junction bases left unmatched: 5. The CDR3 reads CASSRGGPQETQYF. Written as DNA, the CDR3 is TGTGCCAGCAGTCGAGGGGGCCCTCAAGAGACCCAGTACTTC.

The chain employs TRBV12-3 or TRBV12-4 and TRBJ1-2; D is possibly TRBD1 (5 bases). The V end was cut by 5 bases, the J end by 4 bases, with 11 bases between. The CDR3 spans 13 residues. The CDR3 sequence: CASSADMGYGYTF. Written as DNA, the CDR3 is TGTGCCAGCAGTGCGGACATGGGCTATGGCTACACCTTC.

This chain joins TRBV6-5 and TRBJ1-2; TRBD1 aligns across 9 bases. Germline CDR1 reads MNHEY; CDR2 reads SVGAGI. The trim removed 6 bases at V and 4 bases at J, leaving 6 bases unmatched. The CDR3 is 14 amino acids. CDR3 DNA: TGTGCCAGCAGCCGAGCGACAGGGGGCTATGGCTACACCTTC. Amino acids: CASSRATGGYGYTF.

This chain uses TRBV12-3 or TRBV12-4 with TRBJ1-2; possibly TRBD1 for D (6 bases). With 5 bases removed from V and 4 bases from J, the gap between germline ends came to 17 bases. CDR3 length equals 15 residues. The CDR3 bases are TGTGCCAGCAGTCCTGACAGGTCCCGTCTCTATGGCTACACCTTC. Translating gives CASSPDRSRLYGYTF.

This clonotype occurred a few times. The chain joins TRBV28 to TRBJ2-7; 7 nucleotides agree with TRBD2. The V gene end was trimmed by 8 bases and the J gene end by 4 bases; junction bases not matched to a gene: 8. This CDR3 contains 13 residues. Germline lookup yields CDR1 MDHEN and CDR2 SYDVKM. In DNA form, the CDR3 reads TGTGCCAGCGTGGGGGAGGGAAAGTACGAGCAGTACTTC. Amino acid sequence: CASVGEGKYEQYF.

This clonotype came up once. V and J are TRBV14 and TRBJ2-7; D not certain. In germline, CDR1 is SGHDN, CDR2 FVKESK. The CDR3 length is 14 residues. With 0 bases removed from V and 2 bases from J, the gap between germline ends came to 8 bases. The DNA for the CDR3 is TGTGCCAGCAGCCAAGATATAAGGGCCTACGAGCAGTACTTC. It encodes CASSQDIRAYEQYF.

To note about this clonotype: An end of the junction differs from the germline gene, which may be a read error. The chain couples TRBV10-3 to TRBJ2-7; D is unclear. Germline CDR1 reads ENHRY; CDR2 reads SYGVKD. The CDR3 extends over 13 amino acids. CDR3 nucleotides: TGTGCCATCAGTGACAGACCCTCCTTCGAGCAGTACTTC. This encodes CAISDRPSFEQYF.

V usage is TRBV28 and J usage is TRBJ2-3; D may correspond to TRBD1 or TRBD2 (6 bases each). The CDR3 totals 16 residues. With 9 bases removed from V and 0 bases from J, the gap between germline ends came to 19 bases. Per germline, CDR1 MDHEN and CDR2 SYDVKM. The CDR3: CASRNGGRASTDTQYF. The CDR3 DNA reads as TGTGCCAGTCGAAACGGGGGCCGCGCTAGCACAGATACGCAGTATTTT.

CDR3 protein: CASRLGTDDGYTF. Here the CDR3 DNA reads TGCGCCAGCAGACTTGGGACTGATGATGGCTACACCTTC. The chain joins TRBV5-1 to TRBJ1-2; weak D call: TRBD1 (5 bases). The germline V gene encodes CDR1 SGHRS and CDR2 YFSETQ. The germline V and J ends were trimmed by 5 bases and 6 bases, with 14 bases remaining between them. This CDR3 contains 13 residues.

V and J are TRBV7-2 and TRBJ2-7; TRBD2 matches at 12 bases. V dropped 1 base and J dropped 5; count of bases not matched to a gene: 6. From germline, CDR1 is SGHTA and CDR2 FQGNSA. The CDR3 consists of 16 residues. The CDR3 DNA reads TGTGCCAGCAGCTTAGAGGTGACTAGCGGGAGCCACGAGCAGTACTTC. Residues: CASSLEVTSGSHEQYF.

This clonotype was seen a handful of times. The chain combines TRBV18 with TRBJ1-5; possible D gene TRBD1, 5 bases. The ends were cut back, 2 bases at V and 6 bases at J, with 11 bases in the middle. CDR1 and CDR2 (germline): KGHSH, LQKENI. CDR3 length equals 14 residues. CDR3 region: CASSPSGGSQPQHF. Here the CDR3 DNA reads TGTGCCAGCTCACCAAGTGGGGGGAGTCAGCCCCAGCATTTT.

This clonotype was recorded at least ten times. The chain links TRBV11-2 to TRBJ2-1; 13 bases map to TRBD2. CDR3 length equals 18 residues. V trimming: 4 bases; J trimming: 7 bases; junction bases outside the gene matches: 13. CDR1 SGHAT and CDR2 FQNNGV come from the germline V gene. The CDR3 spells CASSSRTGLAGEVNEQFF. Written as DNA, the CDR3 is TGTGCCAGCAGCTCCCGAACCGGACTAGCGGGAGAGGTGAATGAGCAGTTCTTC.

This clonotype was seen a handful of times. This chain's CDR3 is CASLQGGETQYF. CDR3 DNA: TGTGCCAGCTTACAGGGAGGAGAGACCCAGTACTTC. The rearrangement links TRBV2 to TRBJ2-5, with D perhaps matching TRBD1 or TRBD2 (6 bases each). The germline V gene encodes CDR1 SNHLY and CDR2 FYNNEI. The CDR3 runs to 12 residues. Trimming stripped 8 bases from V and 4 bases from J, with 11 bases between. The entire variable domain, with the rest obtained from reference TRBV2 and TRBJ2-5, is as follows: EPEVTQTPSHQVTQMGQEVILRCVPISNHLYFYWYRQILGQKVEFLVSFYNNEISEKSEIFDDQFSVERPDGSNFTLKIRSTKLEDSAMYFCASLQGGETQYFGPGTRLLVL.

This clonotype was picked up many times. The rearrangement links TRBV7-8 to TRBJ1-5; D ambiguous. The CDR3 has 16 amino acids. V was clipped by 3 bases and J by 5 bases, with 17 bases between them. Germline loops: CDR1 SGHVS, CDR2 FQNEAQ. The CDR3 nucleotides are TGTGCCAGCAGCTTCATCCCCCGGTTTCTGGATCAGCCCCAGCATTTT. This encodes CASSFIPRFLDQPQHF. Based on the CDR3 plus reference TRBV7-8 and TRBJ1-5, the full variable domain is GAGVSQSPRYKVAKRGQDVALRCDPISGHVSLFWYQQALGQGPEFLTYFQNEAQLDKSGLPSDRFFAERPEGSVSTLKIQRTQQEDSAVYLCASSFIPRFLDQPQHFGDGTRLSIL.